Listed below are T cell receptor beta chains from one sample, sequenced in a study of Graves' ophthalmopathy and Graves' hyperthyroidism. TCRdb re-called the multiplex PCR reads with MiXCR, one entry per CDR3 protein. Here the sample spans 680,000 or so distinct CDR3 sequences, about 24% being singletons. The source material was peripheral blood. The receptors shown here come from a woman aged 18-29 years with stable Graves' hyperthyroidism. Some clones in this sample may be carry-over from other donors' samples. Both conserved end residues are part of each CDR3. Each record gives: J gene, V gene, CDR3 protein.

J gene: TRBJ2-7; V gene: TRBV28; CDR3 protein: CASSRSLPSYEQYF
J gene: TRBJ1-1; V gene: TRBV20-1; CDR3 protein: CSARGDDHTTEAFF
J gene: TRBJ1-1; V gene: TRBV6-1; CDR3 protein: CASSAGGQIEAFF
J gene: TRBJ2-2; V gene: TRBV28; CDR3 protein: CASRLPGSLKAGELFF
J gene: TRBJ2-5; V gene: TRBV6-5; CDR3 protein: CASSYGTNKETQYF
J gene: TRBJ2-7; V gene: TRBV20-1; CDR3 protein: CSARDDREPYEQYF
J gene: TRBJ2-5; V gene: TRBV6-2/TRBV6-3; CDR3 protein: CASRGEAWTQYF
J gene: TRBJ2-5; V gene: TRBV5-1; CDR3 protein: CASSLTTNQETQYF
J gene: TRBJ2-7; V gene: TRBV4-2; CDR3 protein: CASSHELAGSVEQYF
J gene: TRBJ1-1; V gene: TRBV6-5; CDR3 protein: CASSYTAAAEAFF
J gene: TRBJ1-5; V gene: TRBV2; CDR3 protein: CVSSELAENSNQPQHF
J gene: TRBJ2-2; V gene: TRBV7-9; CDR3 protein: CASSSDDRGTGELFF
J gene: TRBJ2-7; V gene: TRBV24-1; CDR3 protein: CATSDGWEQYF
J gene: TRBJ1-5; V gene: TRBV28; CDR3 protein: CAAQGAQPQHF